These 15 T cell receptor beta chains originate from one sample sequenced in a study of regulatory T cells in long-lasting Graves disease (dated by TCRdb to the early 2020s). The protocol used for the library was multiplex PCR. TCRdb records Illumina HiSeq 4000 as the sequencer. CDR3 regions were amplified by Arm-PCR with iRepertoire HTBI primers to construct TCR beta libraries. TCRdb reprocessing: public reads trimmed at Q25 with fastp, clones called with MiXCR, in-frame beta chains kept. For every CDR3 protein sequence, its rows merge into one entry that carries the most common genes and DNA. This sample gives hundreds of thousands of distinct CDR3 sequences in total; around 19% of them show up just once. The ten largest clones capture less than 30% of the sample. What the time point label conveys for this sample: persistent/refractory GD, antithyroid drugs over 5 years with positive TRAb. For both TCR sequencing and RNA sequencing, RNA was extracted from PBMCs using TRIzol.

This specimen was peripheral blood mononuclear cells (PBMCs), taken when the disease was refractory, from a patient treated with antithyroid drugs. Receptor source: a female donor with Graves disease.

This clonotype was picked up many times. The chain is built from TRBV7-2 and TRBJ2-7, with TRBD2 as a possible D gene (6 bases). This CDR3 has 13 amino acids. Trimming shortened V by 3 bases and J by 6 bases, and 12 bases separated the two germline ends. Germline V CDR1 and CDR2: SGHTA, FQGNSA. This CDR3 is CASSFLRGTEQYF. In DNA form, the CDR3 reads TGTGCCAGCAGCTTTTTGCGCGGGACCGAGCAGTACTTC.

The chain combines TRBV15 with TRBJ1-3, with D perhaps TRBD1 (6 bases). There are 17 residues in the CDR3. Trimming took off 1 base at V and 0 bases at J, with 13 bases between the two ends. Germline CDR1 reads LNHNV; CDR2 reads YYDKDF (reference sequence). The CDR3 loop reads CATSRGGGHHSGNTIYF. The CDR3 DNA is TGTGCCACCAGCAGAGGGGGGGGACACCACTCTGGAAACACCATATATTTT.

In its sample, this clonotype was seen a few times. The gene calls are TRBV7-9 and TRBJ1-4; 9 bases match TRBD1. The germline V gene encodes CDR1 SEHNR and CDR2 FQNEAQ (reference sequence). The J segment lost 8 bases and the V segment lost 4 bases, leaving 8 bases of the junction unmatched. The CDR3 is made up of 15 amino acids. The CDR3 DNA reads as TGTGCCAGCAGCTCCACAGGGGGCCCCTGGGAAAAACTGTTTTTT. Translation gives CASSSTGGPWEKLFF.

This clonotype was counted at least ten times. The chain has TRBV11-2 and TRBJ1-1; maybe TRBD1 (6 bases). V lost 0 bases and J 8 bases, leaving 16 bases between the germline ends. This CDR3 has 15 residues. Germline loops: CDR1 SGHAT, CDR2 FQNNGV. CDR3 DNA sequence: TGTGCCAGCAGCTTAGATCAGGGGACGGAGTCCGAAGCTTTCTTT. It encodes CASSLDQGTESEAFF.

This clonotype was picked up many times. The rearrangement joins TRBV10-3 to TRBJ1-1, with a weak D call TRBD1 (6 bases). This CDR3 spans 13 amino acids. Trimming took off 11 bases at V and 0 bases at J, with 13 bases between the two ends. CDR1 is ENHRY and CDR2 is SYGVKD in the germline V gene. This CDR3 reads CAVNREVNTEAFF. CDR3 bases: TGTGCCGTAAACAGGGAGGTGAACACTGAAGCTTTCTTT.

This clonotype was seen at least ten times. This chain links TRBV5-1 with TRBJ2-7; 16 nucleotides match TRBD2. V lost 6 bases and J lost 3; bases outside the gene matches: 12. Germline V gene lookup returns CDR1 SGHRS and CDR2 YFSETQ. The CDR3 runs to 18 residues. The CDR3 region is CASTKGLAGGPGYYEQYF. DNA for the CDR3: TGCGCCAGCACAAAGGGACTAGCGGGAGGGCCGGGTTACTACGAGCAGTACTTC.

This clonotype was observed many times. CDR3 nucleotide sequence: TGTGCCAGCTCCTATAGCGTGGGGAACACTGAAGCTTTCTTT. Translated, it gives CASSYSVGNTEAFF. The chain employs TRBV18 and TRBJ1-1; D is undetermined. Germline V lookup: CDR1 KGHSH, CDR2 LQKENI. Trimming stripped 6 bases from V and 1 base from J, with 12 bases between. The CDR3 totals 14 residues.

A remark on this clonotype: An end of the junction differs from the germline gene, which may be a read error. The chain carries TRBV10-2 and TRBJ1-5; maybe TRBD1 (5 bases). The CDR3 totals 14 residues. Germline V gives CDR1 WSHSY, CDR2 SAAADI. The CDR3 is CASSERQFNQPQHF. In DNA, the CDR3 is TGCGCCAGCAGTGAACGACAGTTCAATCAGCCCCAACATTTT.

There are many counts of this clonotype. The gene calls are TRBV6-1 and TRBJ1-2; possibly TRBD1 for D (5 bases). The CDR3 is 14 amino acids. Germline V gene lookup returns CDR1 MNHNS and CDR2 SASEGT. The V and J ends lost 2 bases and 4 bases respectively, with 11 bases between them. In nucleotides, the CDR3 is TGTGCCAGCAGTGAATCCCGGGACTCCTATGGCTACACCTTC. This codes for CASSESRDSYGYTF.

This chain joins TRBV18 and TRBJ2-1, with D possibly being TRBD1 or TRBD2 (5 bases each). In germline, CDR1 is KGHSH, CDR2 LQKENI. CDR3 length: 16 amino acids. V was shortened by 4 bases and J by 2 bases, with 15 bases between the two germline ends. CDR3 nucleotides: TGTGCCAGCTCACTCACGAGGGGTAAAGCCTACAATGAGCAGTTCTTC. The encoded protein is CASSLTRGKAYNEQFF. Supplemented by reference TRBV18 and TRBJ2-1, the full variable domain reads NAGVMQNPRHLVRRRGQEARLRCSPMKGHSHVYWYRQLPEEGLKFMVYLQKENIIDESGMPKERFSAEFPKEGPSILRIQQVVRGDSAAYFCASSLTRGKAYNEQFFGPGTRLTVL.

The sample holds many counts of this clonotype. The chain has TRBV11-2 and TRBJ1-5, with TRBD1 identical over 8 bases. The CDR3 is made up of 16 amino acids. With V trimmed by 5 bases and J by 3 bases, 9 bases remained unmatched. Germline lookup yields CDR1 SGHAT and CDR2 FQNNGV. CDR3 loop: CASSPRTGRSNQPQHF. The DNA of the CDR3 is TGTGCCAGCAGCCCGAGGACAGGGAGGTCCAATCAGCCCCAGCATTTT.

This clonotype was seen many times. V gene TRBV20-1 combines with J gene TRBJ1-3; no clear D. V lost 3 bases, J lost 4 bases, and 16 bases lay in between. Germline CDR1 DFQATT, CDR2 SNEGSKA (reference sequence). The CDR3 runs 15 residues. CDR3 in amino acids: CSASAGPQRGNTIYF. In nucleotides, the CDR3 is TGCAGTGCTAGCGCTGGGCCACAGCGCGGAAACACCATATATTTT.

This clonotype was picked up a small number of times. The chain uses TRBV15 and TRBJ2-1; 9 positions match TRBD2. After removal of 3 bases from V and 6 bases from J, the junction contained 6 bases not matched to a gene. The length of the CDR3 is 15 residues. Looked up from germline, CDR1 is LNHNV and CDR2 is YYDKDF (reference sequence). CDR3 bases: TGTGCCACCAGCAGTTCGCCTAGCGGGACCAATGAGCAGTTCTTC. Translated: CATSSSPSGTNEQFF.

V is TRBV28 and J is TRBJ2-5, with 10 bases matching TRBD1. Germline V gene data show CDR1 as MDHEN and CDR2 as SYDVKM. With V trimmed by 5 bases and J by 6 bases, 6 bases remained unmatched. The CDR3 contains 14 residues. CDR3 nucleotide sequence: TGTGCCAGCAGTCCGGGACAGGGGATGAAGACCCAGTACTTC. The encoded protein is CASSPGQGMKTQYF.

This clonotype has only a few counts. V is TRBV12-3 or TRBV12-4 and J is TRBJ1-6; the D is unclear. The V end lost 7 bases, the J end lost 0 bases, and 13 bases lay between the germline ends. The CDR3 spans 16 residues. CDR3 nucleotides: TGTGCCAGCACCTTCGCGGGTCACTCCTATAATTCACCCCTCCACTTT. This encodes CASTFAGHSYNSPLHF.